Listed below are T cell receptor beta chains from one sample, sequenced in a study of early T cells in non-severe SARS-CoV-2 infection. MiXCR was run by TCRdb on the 5' RACE reads, yielding one entry per CDR3 protein. The sample has around 100,000 distinct CDR3 sequences; about 12% are singletons. Sequencing used whole blood. The source is an adult who was a healthcare worker with PCR-confirmed SARS-CoV-2 infection or an uninfected control (not recorded which). The CDR3 runs from the conserved cysteine through the conserved F or W. D genes are given only for firm matches. A clone size is listed for some rows: how often the clone was seen (once, few, many), or a class if it is expanded.

>TRBJ1-1|.|TRBD1|TRBV4-1|15
TGCGCCAGCAGCCCATTGACAGGGATGAACACTGAAGCTTTCTTT
CASSPLTGMNTEAFF
>TRBJ2-3|.|TRBD2|TRBV6-5|20
TGTGCCAGCAGTTCGACCCGTAGACTAGCGGGACCGGCCGCACCAGATACGCAGTATTTT
CASSSTRRLAGPAAPDTQYF
>TRBJ2-7|few|.|TRBV24-1|12
TGTGCCACCAGTGATCTACAGGGAAGGGAGTACTTC
CATSDLQGREYF
>TRBJ2-4|many|.|TRBV6-6|19
TGTGCCAGCAGTCCTTTAGGCAGCGGAGATAGATTAGCCAAAAACATTCAGTACTTC
CASSPLGSGDRLAKNIQYF
>TRBJ1-1|few|.|TRBV28|13
TGTGCCAGCAGAACAACCCGGGGCACTGAAGCTTTCTTT
CASRTTRGTEAFF
>TRBJ2-2|few|.|TRBV12-3/TRBV12-4|16
TGTGCCAGCAGTTCCCCGGGAGACTTGAACACCGGGGAGCTGTTTTTT
CASSSPGDLNTGELFF
>TRBJ2-4|.|TRBD2|TRBV11-2|21
TGTGCCAGCAGCTTGGAGATTGTATTGGCGGGAGGGCCGGTTGCCAAAAACATTCAGTACTTC
CASSLEIVLAGGPVAKNIQYF
>TRBJ2-2|.|.|TRBV6-2/TRBV6-3|17
TGTGCCAGCAGCTTTCTCAGGGGCGCCTGGAACACCGGGGAGCTGTTTTTT
CASSFLRGAWNTGELFF
>TRBJ2-1|few|.|TRBV27|16
TGTGCCAGCAGTCTCGACAGGGCGAGGGACTTCGTTGAGCAGTTCTTC
CASSLDRARDFVEQFF
>TRBJ1-1|.|.|TRBV3-1|13
TGTGCCAGCAGCCAAGATATGAACACTGAAGCTTTCTTT
CASSQDMNTEAFF
>TRBJ1-6|few|.|TRBV28|12
TGTGCCAGCAGTGCCGGCTTATCACCCCTCCACTTT
CASSAGLSPLHF
>TRBJ2-3|few|TRBD2|TRBV9|14
TGTGCCAGCAGCGTAGACCTAGCGGGAGATACGCAGTATTTT
CASSVDLAGDTQYF
>TRBJ2-3|.|TRBD2|TRBV28|17
TGTGCCAGCAGTTACACTAGCGGGGAACCTAGCACAGATACGCAGTATTTT
CASSYTSGEPSTDTQYF
>TRBJ2-5|few|.|TRBV5-4|12
TGTGCCAGCAATTACCAGGGAGAGACCCAGTACTTC
CASNYQGETQYF
>TRBJ1-1|.|.|TRBV7-9|14
TGTGCCAGCAGCTTATGGTGGGAGAACACTGAAGCTTTCTTT
CASSLWWENTEAFF
>TRBJ2-3|many|.|TRBV28|12
TGTGCCAGCAGTTCCGGTCCAGATACGCAGTATTTT
CASSSGPDTQYF
>TRBJ2-3|many|.|TRBV10-3|13
TGTGCCATTAATAGCGGTGCGGAAGATACGCAGTATTTT
CAINSGAEDTQYF
>TRBJ2-7|.|.|TRBV7-2|14
TGTGCCAGCAGCTTAGTCGCAGCCGCCTACGAGCAGTACTTC
CASSLVAAAYEQYF
>TRBJ2-1|many|.|TRBV6-6|10
TGTGCCAGCAGTCAAAATGAGCAGTTCTTC
CASSQNEQFF
>TRBJ2-5|.|.|TRBV7-2|14
TGTGCCAGCAGCTCCGGACGGCACCAAGAGACCCAGTACTTC
CASSSGRHQETQYF
>TRBJ1-1|.|TRBD1|TRBV28|12
TGTGCCAGCCACCGGGACAGGGGGCAAGCTTTCTTT
CASHRDRGQAFF
>TRBJ1-3|many|.|TRBV2|14
TGTGCCAGCAGGACGGACACGACTGGAAACACCATATATTTT
CASRTDTTGNTIYF
>TRBJ2-3|.|TRBD2|TRBV5-4|17
TGTGCCAGCAGCTCGGGACTAGCGGGAGATCGTACAGATACGCAGTATTTT
CASSSGLAGDRTDTQYF
>TRBJ2-2|.|TRBD2|TRBV19|14
TGTGCCAGTAACCCTAGCGGGAGGGTGCGGGAGCTGTTTTTT
CASNPSGRVRELFF